These T cell receptor beta chains were read from a single sample in a study of OX40 agonist ivuxolimab in advanced cancers. The data were produced by immunoSEQ multiplex PCR, yet TCRdb's version contains in-frame clones alone and is incomplete. The top ten hold roughly a tenth of the sample, which has tens of thousands of clones, 80% to 95% seen once. Sequenced here: CD4+ or CD8+ T cells sorted from blood, sampled in a trial of the OX40 agonist ivuxolimab. The receptors come from an adult with an advanced solid tumor such as melanoma, head and neck, liver or kidney cancer. CDR3s include the opening cysteine and the closing phenylalanine or tryptophan. D genes are given only for firm matches.

TRBV19	TRBD2	CASTSGGVYNEQFF
TRBV7-6	.	CASSLGPTNTEAFF
TRBV5-1	.	CASSLEFPGTDYGYTF
TRBV5-8	.	CASSRGSWQPQHF
TRBV6-1	TRBD1	CASSELEGAFANYGYTF
TRBV6-5	.	CASSYRTVGDDYGYTF
TRBV7-9	TRBD1	CASSARDRVGNEQYF
TRBV6-5	.	CASSPGQYNEQFF
TRBV30	TRBD2	CAWRGAGVIYNEQFF
TRBV5-1	.	CASSGHPGRTDTQYF
TRBV5-1	.	CASSLQSRGTEAFF
TRBV7-9	.	CASSLNTGQETQYF
TRBV2	TRBD2	CASSRGLAGGGSYEQYF
TRBV7-9	.	CASSLYGGPGEETQYF
TRBV6-5	TRBD1	CASRTTGDEQYF
TRBV7-9	.	CASSLVREEKETQYF
TRBV10-2	TRBD1	CASSVVAGGWTGELFF
TRBV4-3	.	CASSQVNQGERSPLHF
TRBV5-6	.	CASSLNYNEQFF
TRBV6-5	TRBD1	CASSPGQGGLETQYF
TRBV7-9	.	CASSLGMTHEQYF
TRBV4-1	.	CASSPSWCYEQYF
TRBV19	.	CATNPRRPDPGNTIYF
TRBV9	TRBD2	CASSGAPLAGGYNEQFF
TRBV4-1	.	CASSQFTSFIEQFF
TRBV6-4	TRBD1	CASSAGQAYNEQFF
TRBV19	.	CASSIPPIPPGSNQPQHF
TRBV6-5	.	CASSYGGIYTF
TRBV2	.	CASKGEGGAPTEQYF
TRBV4-3	.	CASSQEIQGGANVLTF
TRBV5-1	.	CASNTGSSYEQYF
TRBV12-5	.	CASGTDSYYEQYF
TRBV5-1	TRBD1	CASSLPGTGVCEQYF
TRBV7-9	.	CASSPRDLEAFF
TRBV27	.	CASRGQGAYEQYF
TRBV11-3	.	CASRLRSTGELFF
TRBV4-1	.	CASSPGSSYEQYF
TRBV2	.	CASWRYEQYF
TRBV4-3	.	CASSQGDTNYEQYF
TRBV6-6	TRBD1	CATRTGDYSNQPQHF